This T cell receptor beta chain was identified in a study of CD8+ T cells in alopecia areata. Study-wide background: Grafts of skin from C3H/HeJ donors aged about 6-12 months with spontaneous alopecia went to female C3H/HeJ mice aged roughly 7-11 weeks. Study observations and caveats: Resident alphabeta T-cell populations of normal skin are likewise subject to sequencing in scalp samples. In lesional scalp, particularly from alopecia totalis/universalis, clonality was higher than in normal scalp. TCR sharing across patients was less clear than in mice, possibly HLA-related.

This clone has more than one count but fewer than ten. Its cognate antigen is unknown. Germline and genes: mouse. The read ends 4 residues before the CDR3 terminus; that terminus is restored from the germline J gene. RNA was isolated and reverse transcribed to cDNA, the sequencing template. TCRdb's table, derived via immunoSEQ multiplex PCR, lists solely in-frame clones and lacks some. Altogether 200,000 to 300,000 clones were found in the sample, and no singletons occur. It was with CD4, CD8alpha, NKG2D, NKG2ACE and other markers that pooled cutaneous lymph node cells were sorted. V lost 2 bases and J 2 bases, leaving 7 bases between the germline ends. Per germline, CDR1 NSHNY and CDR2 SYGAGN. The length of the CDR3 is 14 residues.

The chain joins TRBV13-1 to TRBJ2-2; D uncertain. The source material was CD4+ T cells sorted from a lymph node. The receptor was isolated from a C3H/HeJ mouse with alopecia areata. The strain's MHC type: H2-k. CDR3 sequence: CASSEMGNTGQLYF. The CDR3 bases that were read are TGTGCCAGCAGTGAGATGGGTAACACCGGG.